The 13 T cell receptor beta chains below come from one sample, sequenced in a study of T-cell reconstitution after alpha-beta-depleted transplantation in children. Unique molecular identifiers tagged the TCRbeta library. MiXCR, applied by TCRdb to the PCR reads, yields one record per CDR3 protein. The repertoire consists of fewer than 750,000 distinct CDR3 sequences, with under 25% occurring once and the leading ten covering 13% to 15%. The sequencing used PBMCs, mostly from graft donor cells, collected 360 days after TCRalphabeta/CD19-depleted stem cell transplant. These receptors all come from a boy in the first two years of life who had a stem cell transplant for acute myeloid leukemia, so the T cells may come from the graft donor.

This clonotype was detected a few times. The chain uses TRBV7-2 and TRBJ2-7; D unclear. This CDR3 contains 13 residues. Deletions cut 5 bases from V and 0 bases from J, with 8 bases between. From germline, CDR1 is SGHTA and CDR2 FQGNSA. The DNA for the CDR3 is TGTGCCAGCAGCCTATGGGACTCCTACGAGCAGTACGTC. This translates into CASSLWDSYEQYV.

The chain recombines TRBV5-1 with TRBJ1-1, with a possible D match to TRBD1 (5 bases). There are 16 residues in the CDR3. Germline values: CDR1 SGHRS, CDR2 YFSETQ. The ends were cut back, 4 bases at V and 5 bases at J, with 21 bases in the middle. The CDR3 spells CASSPAPRALGTEAFF. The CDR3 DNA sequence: TGCGCCAGCAGCCCGGCCCCCAGGGCCTTAGGGACTGAAGCTTTCTTT.

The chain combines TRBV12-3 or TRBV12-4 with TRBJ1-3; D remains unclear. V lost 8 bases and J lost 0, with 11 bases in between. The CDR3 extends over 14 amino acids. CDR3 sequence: CASGFLYSGNTIYF. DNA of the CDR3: TGTGCCAGCGGATTCCTTTACTCTGGAAACACCATATATTTT.

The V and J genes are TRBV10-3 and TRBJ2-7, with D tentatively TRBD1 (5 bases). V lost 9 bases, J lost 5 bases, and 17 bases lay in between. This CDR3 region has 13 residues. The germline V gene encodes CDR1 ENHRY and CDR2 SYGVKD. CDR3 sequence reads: CAIHDSSGDEQYF. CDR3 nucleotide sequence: TGTGCCATACACGACAGTTCTGGCGACGAGCAGTACTTC.

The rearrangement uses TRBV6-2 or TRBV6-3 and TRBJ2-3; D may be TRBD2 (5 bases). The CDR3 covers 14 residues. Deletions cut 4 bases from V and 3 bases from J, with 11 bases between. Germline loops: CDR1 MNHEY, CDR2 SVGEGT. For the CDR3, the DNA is TGTGCCAGCAGTTCGGGGTTCGGTACAGATACGCAGTATTTT. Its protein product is CASSSGFGTDTQYF.

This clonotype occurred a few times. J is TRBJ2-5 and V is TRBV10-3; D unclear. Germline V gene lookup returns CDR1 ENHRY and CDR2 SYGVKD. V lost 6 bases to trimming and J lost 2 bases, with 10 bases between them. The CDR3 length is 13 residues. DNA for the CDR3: TGTGCCATCAGGCAGACCTCGCAAGAGACCCAGTACTTC. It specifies CAIRQTSQETQYF.

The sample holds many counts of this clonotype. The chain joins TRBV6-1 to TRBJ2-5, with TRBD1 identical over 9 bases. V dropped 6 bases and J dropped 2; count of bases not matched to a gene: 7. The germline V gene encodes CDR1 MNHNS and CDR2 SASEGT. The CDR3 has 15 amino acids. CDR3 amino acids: CASRDRDRAQETQYF. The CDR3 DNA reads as TGTGCCAGCAGGGATCGGGACAGGGCACAAGAGACCCAGTACTTC.

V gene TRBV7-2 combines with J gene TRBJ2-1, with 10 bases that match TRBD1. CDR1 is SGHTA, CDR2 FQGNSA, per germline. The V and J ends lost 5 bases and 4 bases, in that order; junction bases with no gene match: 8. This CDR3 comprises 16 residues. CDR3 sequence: CASSGRDRGPYNEQFF. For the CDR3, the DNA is TGTGCCAGCAGCGGGCGGGACAGGGGACCGTACAATGAGCAGTTCTTC.

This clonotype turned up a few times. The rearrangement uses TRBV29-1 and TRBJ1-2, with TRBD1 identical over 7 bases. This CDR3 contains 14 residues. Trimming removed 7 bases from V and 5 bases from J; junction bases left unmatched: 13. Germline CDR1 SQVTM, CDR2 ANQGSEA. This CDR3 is CSAHLRDSTYGYTF. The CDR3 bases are TGCAGCGCCCACCTCCGGGACAGCACATATGGCTACACCTTC.

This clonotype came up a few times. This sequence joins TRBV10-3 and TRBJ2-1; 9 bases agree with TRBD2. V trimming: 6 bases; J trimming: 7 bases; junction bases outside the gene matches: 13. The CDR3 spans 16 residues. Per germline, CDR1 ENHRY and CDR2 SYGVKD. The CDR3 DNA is TGTGCCATCAGCGGAATTGGCCTAGCGGGGACAAATGAGCAGTTCTTC. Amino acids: CAISGIGLAGTNEQFF.

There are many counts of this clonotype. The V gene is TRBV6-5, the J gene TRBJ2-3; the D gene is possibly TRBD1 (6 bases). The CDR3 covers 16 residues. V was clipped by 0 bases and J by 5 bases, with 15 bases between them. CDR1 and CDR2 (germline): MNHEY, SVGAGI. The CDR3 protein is CASSYSRQGLGDTQYF. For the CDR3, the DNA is TGTGCCAGCAGTTACTCGAGGCAGGGGCTGGGAGATACGCAGTATTTT.

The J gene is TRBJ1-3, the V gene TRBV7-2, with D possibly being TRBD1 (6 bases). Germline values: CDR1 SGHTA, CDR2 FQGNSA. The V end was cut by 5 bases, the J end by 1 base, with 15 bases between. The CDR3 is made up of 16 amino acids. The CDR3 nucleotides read TGTGCCAGCAGCGTACAGGGCCAGGGGTCTGGAAACACCATATATTTT. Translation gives CASSVQGQGSGNTIYF.

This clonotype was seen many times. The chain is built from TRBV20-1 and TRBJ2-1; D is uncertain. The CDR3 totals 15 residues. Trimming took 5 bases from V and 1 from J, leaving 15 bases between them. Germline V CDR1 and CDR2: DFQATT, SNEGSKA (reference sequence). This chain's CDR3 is CSASPHLLSYNEQFF. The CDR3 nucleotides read TGCAGTGCTTCCCCCCACCTCCTTTCCTACAATGAGCAGTTCTTC.